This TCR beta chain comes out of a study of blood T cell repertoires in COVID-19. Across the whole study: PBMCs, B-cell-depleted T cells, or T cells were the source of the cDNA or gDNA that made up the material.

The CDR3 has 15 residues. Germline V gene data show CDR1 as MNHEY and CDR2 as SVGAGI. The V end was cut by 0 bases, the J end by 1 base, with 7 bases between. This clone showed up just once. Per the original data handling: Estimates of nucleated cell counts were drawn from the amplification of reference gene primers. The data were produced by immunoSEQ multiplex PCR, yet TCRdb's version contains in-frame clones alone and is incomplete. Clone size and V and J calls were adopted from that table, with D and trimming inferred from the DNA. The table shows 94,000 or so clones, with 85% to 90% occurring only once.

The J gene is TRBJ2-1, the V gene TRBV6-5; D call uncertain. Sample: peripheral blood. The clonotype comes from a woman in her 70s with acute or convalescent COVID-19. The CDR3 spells CASSYSPRSYNEQFF. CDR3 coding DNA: TGTGCCAGCAGTTACTCACCGAGATCCTACAATGAGCAGTTCTTC.